Below are 14 T cell receptor beta chains sequenced from a single sample in a study of blood T cell repertoires in COVID-19. Data came from immunoSEQ multiplex PCR; TCRdb stores just in-frame clones and leaves some out. The sample lists 80,000 to 100,000 clones, about 89% occurring once. Sequencing used peripheral blood. The origin of the receptors is a human donor with active COVID-19. The donor label of this sample is uncertain.

The J gene is TRBJ2-7, the V gene TRBV6-5; D perhaps matches TRBD1 (6 bases). CDR1 is MNHEY, CDR2 SVGAGI, per germline. The CDR3 spans 15 residues. V was shortened by 4 bases and J by 0 bases, with 13 bases between the two germline ends. In DNA, the CDR3 is TGTGCCAGCAGTTGTACAGGGTGCCCCTCCTACGAGCAGTACTTC. Encoded protein: CASSCTGCPSYEQYF.

This chain joins TRBV6-6 and TRBJ2-7; possible D gene TRBD2, 5 bases. Germline V gene sequence: CDR1 MNHNY, CDR2 SVGAGI (reference sequence). V was shortened by 6 bases and J by 3 bases, with 9 bases between the two germline ends. The CDR3 runs 12 residues. CDR3 nucleotides: TGTGCCAGCAGCATGGGGAGCTACGAGCAGTACTTC. Protein sequence: CASSMGSYEQYF.

V and J are TRBV6-5 and TRBJ1-2; a weak D match, TRBD1 (6 bases). This CDR3 is 14 amino acids long. The ends were cut back, 5 bases at V and 7 bases at J, with 17 bases in the middle. Per germline, CDR1 MNHEY and CDR2 SVGAGI. The CDR3 bases are TGTGCCAGCAGTCAACGGACAGATCGGAGTGGCTACACCTTC. It is translated as CASSQRTDRSGYTF.

CDR3 nucleotides: TGTGCCAGCAGCTTTCGACAGGGGCCGGGAGGCTCTGGAAACACCATATATTTT. Translating gives CASSFRQGPGGSGNTIYF. The gene calls are TRBV9 and TRBJ1-3; 8 bases are a match to TRBD1. J gave up 0 bases and V 4 bases, and 12 bases lay outside the gene matches. CDR3 size: 18 residues. CDR1 and CDR2 from the germline V gene are SGDLS and YYNGEE.

This chain connects TRBV12-3 or TRBV12-4 to TRBJ2-3, with D maybe TRBD1 (5 bases). The ends were cut back, 6 bases at V and 0 bases at J, with 7 bases in the middle. The CDR3 contains 13 residues. The CDR3 here is CASRGDSTDTQYF. The CDR3, as DNA: TGTGCCAGCAGAGGGGATAGCACAGATACGCAGTATTTT.

V gene TRBV11-2 combines with J gene TRBJ1-1; 8 nucleotides line up with TRBD1. Germline assignment: CDR1 SGHAT and CDR2 FQNNGV. This CDR3 is built from 15 residues. V trimming: 9 bases; J trimming: 1 base; junction bases outside the gene matches: 10. The CDR3 loop is CASAPGGAGNTEAFF. The DNA of the CDR3 is TGTGCCAGTGCCCCAGGGGGCGCAGGGAACACTGAAGCTTTCTTT.

This clone was detected once. The J gene is TRBJ2-3, the V gene TRBV10-3, with 8 bases matching TRBD2. Germline trimming cut 4 bases from V and 5 bases from J; bases unmatched to any gene: 11. The CDR3 extends over 16 amino acids. Germline lookup yields CDR1 ENHRY and CDR2 SYGVKD. In nucleotides, the CDR3 is TGTGCCATCAGTGTGGATAGCGGGGCCGGGGGAGATACGCAGTATTTT. This gives the protein CAISVDSGAGGDTQYF.

The chain is built from TRBV6-4 and TRBJ1-2; unclear D gene. The CDR3 sequence is 14 residues long. V was pared by 5 bases and J by 4 bases, with 14 bases between. Germline loops: CDR1 MRHNA, CDR2 SNTAGT. The CDR3 sequence: CASSPNMEGYGYTF. DNA of the CDR3: TGTGCCAGCAGTCCGAATATGGAGGGCTATGGCTACACCTTC.

CDR3 in amino acids: CASSLGGGAADTQYF. DNA for the CDR3: TGCGCCAGCAGCTTAGGCGGGGGTGCCGCAGATACGCAGTATTTT. The chain recombines TRBV5-1 with TRBJ2-3, with 7 nucleotides matching TRBD2. Trimming cost V 2 bases and J 4 bases; bases outside gene matches: 7. The CDR3 loop spans 15 amino acids. The V gene's germline CDR1 is SGHRS and CDR2 YFSETQ.

The V and J genes are TRBV7-8 and TRBJ1-2; 9 bases are shared with TRBD1. After removal of 1 base from V and 4 bases from J, the junction contained 4 bases not matched to a gene. CDR3 size: 15 residues. Per the germline V gene, CDR1 is SGHVS and CDR2 is FQNEAQ. The CDR3 region is CASSLVGTGLYGYTF. The CDR3, as DNA: TGTGCCAGCAGCTTAGTGGGGACAGGGCTCTATGGCTACACCTTC.

The chain joins TRBV19 to TRBJ1-2, with D possibly matching TRBD1 (6 bases). The CDR3 spans 13 residues. The germline V gene has CDR1 LNHDA and CDR2 SQIVND (reference sequence). V dropped 4 bases and J dropped 9 bases, with 15 bases sitting between them. CDR3 DNA sequence: TGTGCCAGTAGTACGACCATGACAGGCCGCTACACCTTC. Its translation: CASSTTMTGRYTF.

This clone showed up just once. The chain has TRBV18 and TRBJ2-7, with 11 bases that match TRBD1. The CDR3 has 14 amino acids. J lost 5 bases, V lost 6 bases, and 6 bases had no gene match. The germline V gene encodes CDR1 KGHSH and CDR2 LQKENI. CDR3 sequence reads: CASSLGQGADEQYF. CDR3 DNA sequence: TGTGCCAGCTCCCTAGGACAGGGGGCGGACGAGCAGTACTTC.

The V call is TRBV5-1, the J call TRBJ1-1; D gene ambiguous. V lost 0 bases to trimming and J lost 4 bases, with 10 bases between them. This CDR3 region has 14 residues. Germline CDR1 and CDR2: SGHRS and YFSETQ. The DNA of the CDR3 is TGCGCCAGCAGCTTGGGCGGGGAGATCACTGAAGCTTTCTTT. Protein: CASSLGGEITEAFF.

This clone showed up just once. The V and J genes are TRBV10-3 and TRBJ1-1, with TRBD1 matching over 11 bases. Germline V gives CDR1 ENHRY, CDR2 SYGVKD. V was clipped by 10 bases and J by 5 bases; unmatched bases: 18. The CDR3 spans 17 residues. CDR3 DNA sequence: TGTGCCACCCGTCCCGGGACAGGGGGAGTAATAAGGACTGAAGCTTTCTTT. Translated, it gives CATRPGTGGVIRTEAFF.